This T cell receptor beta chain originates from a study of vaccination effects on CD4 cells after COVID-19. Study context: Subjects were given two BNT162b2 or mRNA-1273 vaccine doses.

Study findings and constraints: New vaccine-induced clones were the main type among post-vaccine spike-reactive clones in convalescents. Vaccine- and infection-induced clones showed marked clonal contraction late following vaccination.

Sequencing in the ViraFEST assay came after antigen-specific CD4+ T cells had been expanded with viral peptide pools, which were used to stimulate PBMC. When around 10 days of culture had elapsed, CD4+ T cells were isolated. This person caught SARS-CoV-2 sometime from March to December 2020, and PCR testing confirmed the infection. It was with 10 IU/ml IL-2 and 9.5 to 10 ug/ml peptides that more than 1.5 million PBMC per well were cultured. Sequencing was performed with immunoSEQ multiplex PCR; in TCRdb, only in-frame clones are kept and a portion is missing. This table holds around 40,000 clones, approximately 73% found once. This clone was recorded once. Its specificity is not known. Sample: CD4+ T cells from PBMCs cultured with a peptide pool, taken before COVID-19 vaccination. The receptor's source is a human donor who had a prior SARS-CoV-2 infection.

In DNA, the CDR3 is TGTGCCAGCAGCGTAGCCCCAGGCAGCGGGGGTACACAAGAGACCCAGTACTTC. Translating it yields CASSVAPGSGGTQETQYF. The V call is TRBV9, the J call TRBJ2-5; TRBD2 matches 8 bases. The CDR3 sequence is 18 residues long. The V segment lost 0 bases and the J segment 2 bases; nucleotides outside the gene matches: 12. Looked up from germline, CDR1 is SGDLS and CDR2 is YYNGEE.